The T cell receptor beta chain described here comes from a study of control samples from healthy donors and cancer patients. Profiling relied on immunoSEQ multiplex PCR, and the TCRdb table lists in-frame clones only, not all of them. The table lists roughly 120,000 clones, roughly 92% of them singletons. The CDR3 sequence is 17 residues long. Per germline, CDR1 SNHLY and CDR2 FYNNEI. Losses at the gene ends were 8 bases for V and 2 bases for J; bases not matched to a gene: 13. This TCR came from a woman between 18 and 29 years old in good health. Source material: blood. The chain uses TRBV2 and TRBJ2-7, with 12 bases identical to TRBD2. Here the CDR3 DNA reads TGTGCCAGCCCGAGTTGGCTAGCGGGAGGGCCTGCCTACGAGCAGTACTTC. This sequence encodes CASPSWLAGGPAYEQYF.